What follows is one TCR beta chain and its context. This clonotype was seen ten or more times. No antigen is known for it. One base away there is no much larger clone; base qualities are not given. These data are taken from a study of T cells in Graves' hyperthyroidism and ophthalmopathy (dated by TCRdb to between 2018 and 2021). In terms of the full investigation: To identify TCR V-J signatures that set the groups apart, the researchers used a discovery cohort of 90 to 100 patients, made up of roughly 40 with Graves' ophthalmopathy and some 58 with stable Graves' hyperthyroidism. Whether ophthalmopathy could be predicted prospectively was tested in an independent validation cohort made up of 18 to 20 hyperthyroidism patients plus 17 patients who later progressed to ophthalmopathy. According to the paper, TCR Vbeta CDR3 sequencing was carried out on some 140 peripheral blood samples, which came from 40 to 45 ophthalmopathy, roughly 75 hyperthyroidism and approximately 17 progressor patients. In several Graves' hyperthyroidism patients, the study also compared T-cell repertoires from thyroid tissue with T-cell repertoires from blood. After sampling, hyperthyroidism patients received methimazole starting at 30 mg daily, and ophthalmopathy patients received high-dose intravenous methylprednisolone. The 100 discovery patients were randomly split 7:3 into training and test sets. Summary of the overall study and its limitations: Blood samples also contained most of the expanded thyroid clonotypes (frequency above 0.001), which suggests that blood repertoires may reflect thyroid immune responses. In validation, the model predicted progression to ophthalmopathy with 55% to 71% sensitivity and 72% to 85% specificity, a median of about 6 months before onset. A model built on a 13 V-J signature distinguished ophthalmopathy from stable hyperthyroidism, reaching 85% to 90% sensitivity and about 81% specificity in cross-validation and 80%/75% in testing. Sample size was not statistically predetermined, and blinding of investigators to group allocation was not performed.

Graves' hyperthyroidism was defined as stable when no progression to ophthalmopathy occurred over 18 months of follow-up. Hyperthyroidism patients were newly diagnosed, with disease duration under 2 months, and aged 18 to 65 years. Any patient with an uncontrolled infection, another autoimmune disease, pregnancy or lactation was excluded. Diagnoses were based on clinical symptoms, serum thyroxine and TRAb, thyroid ultrasound and orbital computed tomography. Trizol reagent was used to extract total RNA, and RNA quality was then checked on an Agilent 2100 Bioanalyzer. The TCR beta CDR3 regions were amplified from RNA transcripts. A first-round RT-PCR of the TCR CDR3 used the HTBI primer set with the Qiagen OneStep RT-PCR kit. Libraries were constructed in a second round of multiplex PCR, after which size selection and purification were carried out. Sequencing of the libraries was done on an Illumina HiSeq2000 using paired-end 100 bp reads. As for how the authors treated the data: Raw data were processed with SOAPnuke, discarding reads with adapters, uncalled bases, mean Phred below 15, or no exact constant-primer or identifier match. COPE v1.2.5 was used to merge high-quality paired reads, and clonotypes were defined as unique nucleotide sequences. MiTCR v1.1 was used to align clonotypes to the IMGT TRBV, TRBD and TRBJ reference segments. The analysis was restricted to V-J combinations with a frequency above 0.0001, which together covered 99.2% of the repertoires. The TCS score was defined as F50 (clonal expansion) divided by E x V (chaos), with BLOSUM62-based TCRdist calculated between CDR3 peptides within each V-J. Welch's t-statistics and random forest reduced just over 500 V-J features to around 14, which were used in a naive Bayes classifier (R e1071). The Morisita-Horn index was used to measure how similar the thyroid and blood repertoires were. The raw public data were reprocessed by TCRdb itself: fastp quality trimming at Q25, MiXCR clonotype calling, in-frame beta chains only. A single entry per CDR3 protein holds the most common genes and DNA from its merged rows. The V and J calls come from TCRdb's annotation, not from the publication. The sample contains some 92,000 distinct CDR3 sequences, about 37% of them found a single time. The top ten clonotypes cover roughly 10% of the sample.

CDR1 and CDR2 were assigned from the germline V gene as SGHTA and FQGTGA. The CDR3 runs 14 residues from the cysteine to the phenylalanine. Only CDR3 DNA is held: 42 bases, read in frame from base 1. V is cut by 4 bases and J by 0 bases, and the space between the germline ends is 7 bases. Specimen: peripheral blood or thyroid tissue (not recorded which). The TCR originated in a woman in her twenties or thirties with Graves' hyperthyroidism. The chain couples TRBV7-3 to TRBJ1-5; matching of 5 bases hints at TRBD1 as the D gene. At the DNA level, the sequence is TGTGCCAGCAGCTCTAGGGGTAGCAATCAGCCCCAGCATTTT. It translates as CASSSRGSNQPQHF.